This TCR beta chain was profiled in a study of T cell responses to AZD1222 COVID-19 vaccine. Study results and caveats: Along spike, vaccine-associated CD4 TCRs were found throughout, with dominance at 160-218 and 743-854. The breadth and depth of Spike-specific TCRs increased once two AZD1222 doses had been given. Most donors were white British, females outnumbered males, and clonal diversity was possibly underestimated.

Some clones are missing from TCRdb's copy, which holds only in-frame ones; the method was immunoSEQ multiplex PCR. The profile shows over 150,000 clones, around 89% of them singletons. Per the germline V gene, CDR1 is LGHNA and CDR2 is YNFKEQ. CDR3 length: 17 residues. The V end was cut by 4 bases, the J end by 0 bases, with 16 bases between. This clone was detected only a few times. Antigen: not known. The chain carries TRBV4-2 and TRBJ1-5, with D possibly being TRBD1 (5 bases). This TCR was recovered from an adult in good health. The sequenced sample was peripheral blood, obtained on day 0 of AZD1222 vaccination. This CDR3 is CASSPMGGLDSNQPQHF. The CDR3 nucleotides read TGTGCCAGCAGCCCGATGGGGGGTTTGGATAGCAATCAGCCCCAGCATTTT.